This T cell receptor beta chain was sequenced during a study of OX40 agonist ivuxolimab in advanced cancers. On the study more broadly: Anti-PD-1, anti-PD-L1 or anti-CTLA-4 therapy given earlier was allowed, and 40% had some.

TCRdb's copy holds only in-frame clones and misses some; the assay was immunoSEQ multiplex PCR. This sample carries about 61,000 clones, approximately 86% of them seen once, and the ten largest clones take roughly 0.5%. V dropped 0 bases and J dropped 7 bases, with 10 bases sitting between them. The CDR3 is 14 residues long. The V gene's germline CDR1 is GTSNPN and CDR2 SVGIG (reference sequence). The V call is TRBV30, the J call TRBJ1-6; D perhaps matches TRBD1 (6 bases). Sample: CD4+ or CD8+ T cells sorted from blood, taken in a trial of the OX40 agonist ivuxolimab. This TCR was recovered from an adult with an advanced solid tumor such as melanoma, head and neck, liver or kidney cancer. CDR3 protein: CAWSVYRENSPLHF. The CDR3 DNA is TGTGCCTGGAGTGTCTACAGGGAGAATTCACCCCTCCACTTT.